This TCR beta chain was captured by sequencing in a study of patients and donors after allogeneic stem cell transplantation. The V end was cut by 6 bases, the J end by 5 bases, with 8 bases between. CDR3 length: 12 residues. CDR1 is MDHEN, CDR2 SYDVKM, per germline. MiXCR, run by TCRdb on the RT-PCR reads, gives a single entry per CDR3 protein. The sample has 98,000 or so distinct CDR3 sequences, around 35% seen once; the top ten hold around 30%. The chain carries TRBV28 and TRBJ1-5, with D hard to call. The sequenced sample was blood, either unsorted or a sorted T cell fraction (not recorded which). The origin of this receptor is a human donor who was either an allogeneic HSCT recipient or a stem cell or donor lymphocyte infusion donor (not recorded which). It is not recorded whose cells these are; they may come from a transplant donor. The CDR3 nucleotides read TGTGCCAGCAGCCTTGTTCATCAGCCCCAGCATTTT. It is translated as CASSLVHQPQHF.